The present entry profiles one T cell receptor (beta chain) with its context. These data originate in a study of cytomegalovirus exposure and HLA in healthy donors. This CDR3 contains 20 residues. V lost 0 bases and J 0 bases, leaving 18 bases between the germline ends. Germline V CDR1 and CDR2: LGHNA, YSLEER. Both 60 Vbeta primers and 13 Jbeta primers went into the PCR. Assay used: immunoSEQ multiplex PCR; TCRdb lists only in-frame clones, some missing. The sample has 90,000 to 130,000 clones; the top ten hold around 3.5%. This sequence originates from a man aged 25-45 years in good health and CMV-seronegative. J is TRBJ2-6 and V is TRBV4-3, with a possible D match to TRBD1 (6 bases). Sample: PBMCs. CDR3 region: CASSQDIIGQPLSGANVLTF. The CDR3 coding sequence is TGCGCCAGCAGCCAAGATATAATCGGACAGCCCCTCTCTGGGGCCAACGTCCTGACTTTC.